This T cell receptor beta chain originates from a study of blood T cells in healthy people across ages (dated by TCRdb to the mid-2010s). About the full investigation: In model experiments, roughly one uniquely barcoded TCR beta cDNA molecule per two T cells was captured by template switching. Age-related changes in TCR beta repertoire diversity were measured in the study by deep sequencing normalized with unique cDNA molecular identifiers. The donors were split into four age groups: young (average 16 years), middle-aged (roughly 39), aged (about 62) and long-lived (over 75). Donors of different ages were randomly distributed across sequencing lanes to avoid experimental bias. Using the same blood draw, the study looked at two additional independent replicas of 1 million unique cDNA reads for two donors, one aged 18 to 30 and the other aged 80 or older.

Findings and caveats that apply to the study as a whole: Estimates of total diversity based on one million sequenced T cells were considered lower bounds and underestimates. Compared with the aged group, more naive CD4+ T cells, fewer expanded clones and increased TCR diversity were shown by the long-lived group, suggesting age selection. Because donor CMV infection status was unknown, age-related changes in expanded clonotypes were potentially confounded. The percentage of naive T cells measured by flow cytometry correlated strongly with observed TCR beta diversity. Since profiling was done on bulk unsorted PBMCs, naive and antigen-experienced compartments could not be conclusively compared. Observed TCR beta diversity per million T cells fell roughly linearly with age, and a significant reduction was already apparent by age around 40.

The donors were roughly 38 Caucasian individuals from Russia, aged roughly 6 to 100 years, who were systemically healthy. Approximately 10 milliliters of peripheral blood were collected from each donor into EDTA-treated Vacutainer tubes. Ficoll-Paque density-gradient centrifugation was used to isolate PBMCs, with at least 6 million per sample. Total RNA, at least 6 micrograms per sample, was extracted from PBMCs with Trizol reagent. Naive CD45RAhigh/CD27high T cell percentages were measured by flow cytometry on a PBMC aliquot from every donor. V and J are trimmed by 1 base and 1 base, and the gene matches miss 4 bases of the junction. In the germline V gene, CDR1 corresponds to SGHRS and CDR2 to YFSETQ. Spanning cysteine to phenylalanine, the CDR3 consists of 16 amino acids. The entry retains the CDR3 DNA only, 48 bases that are in frame from base 1. The protocol used for the library was 5' RACE. Sequencing relied on an Illumina HiSeq 2500. A second PCR of about 7 to 12 cycles was run with a J-beta primer mix and a sample-barcoded 5' primer. A template-switch 5' adaptor carrying 12 random nucleotides introduced a unique molecular identifier onto each TCR beta cDNA molecule. At least 2.5 million CDR3-containing paired-end reads were obtained from each sample. First-strand cDNA synthesis was performed from all RNA using the Mint cDNA synthesis kit, with priming by a TRBC-specific oligonucleotide. Following uracil-DNA glycosylase treatment, all cDNA underwent a first 18-cycle PCR with the universal primers M1SS and BC2_uni_R. On the study's bioinformatics: Each sample was normalized by randomly selecting 1 million high-quality reads, each carrying a distinct molecular identifier. Instead of being binned into consensus sequences, reads that shared molecular identifiers were thrown out. MiTCR, with a Q25 quality threshold and the strictest error-elimination algorithm, was used for CDR3 identification, clonotype clustering and error correction. A nonparametric unseen species model using Euler transformation provided a lower-bound estimate of total TCR beta diversity. The public reads were quality trimmed at Q25 with fastp and then assembled into clones with MiXCR by TCRdb, keeping productive beta chains. Rows merge per CDR3 protein into single entries with the most common DNA and genes. For this entry, the V and J calls and clone size follow TCRdb and not the study's own pipeline. For this sample the table gives some 640,000 distinct CDR3 sequences, of which approximately 30% were detected only once. The leading ten clones occupy about a sixth of the sample.

This clonotype came up a few times. It has no known antigen specificity. The sample holds no much larger clone one base away, and base qualities are not on file. Specimen: blood. This clonotype was sampled from an elderly woman in good health. The rearrangement combines TRBV5-1 with TRBJ1-1; the central 10 bases match TRBD1. The DNA sequence is as follows: TGCGCCAGCAGCTTGAGACAGGGGGCGTCGAACACTGAAGCTTTCTTT. Translated, it gives CASSLRQGASNTEAFF.